The sequence of this T cell receptor (beta chain) was determined in a study of blood T cell repertoires in COVID-19. In the original workflow: The assay estimated nucleated cells by amplifying reference gene primers. The data were produced by immunoSEQ multiplex PCR, yet TCRdb's version contains in-frame clones alone and is incomplete. The V and J calls and clone size come from that table; D and trimming were worked out from the DNA. The data hold some 320,000 clones, with roughly 91% observed a single time. No more than 2 weeks before study entry, exposed participants had met a case of COVID-19. CDR3 length: 14 amino acids. Germline V gene data show CDR1 as MNHNY and CDR2 as SVGAGI (reference sequence). V was shortened by 0 bases and J by 1 base, with 7 bases between the two germline ends.

Sequencing input: PBMCs or T cells enriched from blood (not recorded which). The TCR originated in a woman in her forties or fifties who had been exposed to COVID-19. V usage is TRBV6-6 and J usage is TRBJ2-7; D may be TRBD1 (5 bases). The DNA for the CDR3 is TGTGCCAGCAGTTACTCGACAGAATCCTACGAGCAGTACTTC. This encodes CASSYSTESYEQYF.